Only a few counts were recorded for the clone carrying this T cell receptor (beta chain). What it binds is unknown. The data are from a study of T-cell memory formation after mild COVID-19. Study-wide context: Largely donor-specific TCR clusters were found. Overall study findings and caveats: CD4+ clones that contracted lay mainly in CM and EM; CD8+ ones lay in EMRA. Prior to infection, memory already included some responding clones, suggesting cross-reactive memory joined.

The 5'RACE method, run with constant-segment primers, produced TCR alpha and TCR beta cDNA libraries (carrying sample barcodes and UMIs). Using its own MiXCR run on the 5' RACE reads, TCRdb lists one record per CDR3 protein. Of hundreds of thousands of distinct CDR3 sequences listed, about 20% are singletons. Trimming cost V 4 bases and J 2 bases, with 8 bases left between them. CDR3 size: 13 residues. The chain uses TRBV12-3 or TRBV12-4 and TRBJ1-2, with a possible D match to TRBD1 (5 bases). This TCR was sampled from an adult woman who had mild COVID-19 (a few samples of this study predate the infection). Cell type and time point are not known. The source material was PBMCs or a T cell subset sorted from them (not recorded which). The CDR3 here is CASSSEGNYGYTF. CDR3 DNA: TGTGCCAGCAGTTCGGAGGGGAACTATGGCTACACCTTC.